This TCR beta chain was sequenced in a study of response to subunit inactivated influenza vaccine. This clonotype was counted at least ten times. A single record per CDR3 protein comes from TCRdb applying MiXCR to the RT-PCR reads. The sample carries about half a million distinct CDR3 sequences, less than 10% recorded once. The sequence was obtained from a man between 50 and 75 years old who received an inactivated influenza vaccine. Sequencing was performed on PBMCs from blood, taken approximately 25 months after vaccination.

For the CDR3, the DNA is TGTGCCAGCAGTGTCGGGGGAACGTATACGCAGTATTTT. This translates into CASSVGGTYTQYF. The gene calls are TRBV12-3 or TRBV12-4 and TRBJ2-3; D is perhaps TRBD2 (6 bases). The CDR3 totals 13 residues. The V end lost 5 bases, the J end lost 7 bases, and 13 bases lay between the germline ends.